This T cell receptor beta chain came from a study of monozygotic twins with inflammatory bowel disease. The CDR3 contains 14 residues. CDR1 is DFQATT, CDR2 SNEGSKA, per germline (reference sequence). No DNA is given; TCRdb re-called the 5' RACE reads and lists each CDR3 protein once. The sample includes about 300,000 distinct CDR3 sequences. The gene calls are TRBV20-1 and TRBJ1-6; TCRdb calls TRBD1, which cannot be checked without DNA. The TCR sequence derives from a human donor with ulcerative colitis or Crohn's disease, or a healthy co-twin of an affected twin (not recorded which). The sample taken for sequencing was blood. The CDR3 region is CSARPTGVQSPLHF.